This T cell receptor (beta chain) was recorded in a study of T cells after yellow fever vaccination. Study as a whole: For low cell numbers, libraries were made with SMART-Seq v4 Ultra Low Input. Study-wide findings and caveats: The CD4 compartment and the CD8 compartment contained a small share of clonotypes in common.

This clonotype was counted ten times or more. Antigen specificity is unknown. Template switching by 5'RACE produced TCR cDNA, adding a universal primer site and UMIs. TCRdb re-analysed the 5' RACE reads in MiXCR, keeping a single row per CDR3 protein. The data contain about 320,000 distinct CDR3 sequences, 3.5% to 4.5% of them seen just once; the ten biggest clones take up roughly 19%. The ends were cut back, 10 bases at V and 0 bases at J, with 18 bases in the middle. Germline CDR1 WNHNN, CDR2 SYGVQD (reference sequence). The CDR3 contains 15 residues. This specimen was PBMCs, taken 15 days after the yellow fever booster vaccination. The chain joins TRBV10-1 to TRBJ1-1; unclear D gene. The TCR was taken from a man aged 18 to 29 who received the YFV17D yellow fever vaccine. CDR3 amino acids: CATRFGIPMNTEAFF. The CDR3 DNA reads TGCGCCACCAGATTCGGCATCCCCATGAACACTGAAGCTTTCTTT.